The 27 T cell receptor beta chains below all came from one sample that was sequenced in a study of blood T cells in healthy people across ages. A second PCR, run for roughly 7 to 12 cycles, used a sample-barcoded 5' primer plus a J-beta primer mix. TCRdb re-called the 5' RACE reads with MiXCR, one entry per CDR3 protein. Here the sample spans fewer than 800,000 distinct CDR3 sequences, under 25% being singletons. Sequenced material: blood. These receptor sequences come from a man between 65 and 85 years old in good health.

The chain links TRBV20-1 to TRBJ2-3; TRBD1 matches at 7 bases. The length of the CDR3 is 13 residues. Per the germline V gene, CDR1 is DFQATT and CDR2 is SNEGSKA (reference sequence). CDR3 sequence (DNA): TGCACAGTACCGGGACAGACTACAGATACGCAGTATTTT. Protein: CTVPGQTTDTQYF.

This clonotype was seen many times. The rearrangement uses TRBV20-1 and TRBJ2-4; D uncertain. Germline V gene sequence: CDR1 DFQATT, CDR2 SNEGSKA (reference sequence). The V and J ends lost 0 bases and 4 bases respectively, with 7 bases between them. This CDR3 contains 13 residues. The CDR3: CSARDLKKNIQYF. Here the CDR3 DNA reads TGCAGTGCTAGAGATCTGAAGAAAAACATTCAGTACTTC.

This clonotype came up a few times. The rearrangement links TRBV20-1 to TRBJ2-1; D may match TRBD1 or TRBD2 (5 bases each). V was shortened by 6 bases and J by 8 bases, with 32 bases between the two germline ends. This CDR3 comprises 18 residues. Germline CDR1 DFQATT, CDR2 SNEGSKA (reference sequence). In DNA, the CDR3 is TGCAGTGCCGGGACGCTGAGGTCTAGCAAGGAGAGCTTCGATGAGCAGTTCTTC. Protein product: CSAGTLRSSKESFDEQFF.

The CDR3 DNA reads TGTGCCAGCAGCACACCGGGACTAGCGGATTACGAGCAGTACTTC. Translating it yields CASSTPGLADYEQYF. V and J are TRBV6-5 and TRBJ2-5; 11 positions agree with TRBD2. The J call may not be correct, given that the DNA end is closer to TRBJ2-7. Germline lookup yields CDR1 MNHEY and CDR2 SVGAGI. The CDR3 loop spans 15 amino acids.

About this clonotype itself: A read error may account for a junction end that differs from germline. The chain employs TRBV2 and TRBJ2-2; 7 bases line up with TRBD1. The CDR3 extends over 15 amino acids. Germline V lookup: CDR1 SNHLY, CDR2 FYNNEI. CDR3 amino acids: CASSRDRSNTGELFF. The CDR3 DNA is TGTGCCAGCAGTCGGGACAGATCGAACACCGGGGAGCTGTTCTTT.

This clonotype has just a few counts. The chain has TRBV12-3 or TRBV12-4 and TRBJ1-2, with D perhaps matching TRBD1 (5 bases). This CDR3 contains 13 residues. V was cut by 3 bases and J by 4 bases, with 9 bases left in between. CDR3 bases: TGTGCCAGCAGTTTCGGGACGGTCTATGGCTACACCTTC. This sequence encodes CASSFGTVYGYTF.

This clonotype was recorded many times. This chain joins TRBV7-9 and TRBJ1-2; a weak D match, TRBD1 (6 bases). V was cut by 7 bases and J by 1 base, with 13 bases left in between. The V gene's germline CDR1 is SEHNR and CDR2 FQNEAQ (reference sequence). The CDR3 runs 14 residues. The DNA for the CDR3 is TGTGCCAGCAACCGACAGGAACTTAACTATGGCTACACCTTC. It codes for CASNRQELNYGYTF.

The chain carries TRBV5-1 and TRBJ2-1; D gene uncertain. Trimming left V 2 bases short and J 5 bases short, with 11 bases between. The CDR3 has 14 residues. Germline V CDR1 and CDR2: SGHRS, YFSETQ. This CDR3 is CASSLIAANNEQFF. CDR3 sequence (DNA): TGCGCCAGCAGCTTAATAGCAGCTAACAATGAGCAGTTCTTC.

The chain couples TRBV4-3 to TRBJ2-1, with TRBD2 matching over 10 bases. CDR1 is LGHNA and CDR2 is YSLEER in the germline V gene. Germline trimming cut 0 bases from V and 8 bases from J; bases unmatched to any gene: 4. This CDR3 spans 15 amino acids. CDR3 in amino acids: CASSQEASGSHEQFF. As DNA, the CDR3 is TGCGCCAGCAGCCAAGAGGCTAGCGGGAGCCATGAGCAGTTCTTC.

The V gene is TRBV18, the J gene TRBJ1-1, with D hard to call. The V end was cut by 6 bases, the J end by 4 bases, with 12 bases between. The germline gives CDR1 KGHSH, CDR2 LQKENI. CDR3 length: 13 amino acids. The CDR3 coding sequence is TGTGCCAGCTCCTTCGTGGAGCTCACTGAAGCTTTCTTT. Translated: CASSFVELTEAFF.

The genes are TRBV15 and TRBJ2-6; D gene ambiguous. CDR3 length: 12 amino acids. The germline gives CDR1 LNHNV, CDR2 YYDKDF (reference sequence). The V gene lost 3 bases and the J gene lost 6 bases, with 3 bases spanning the gap. CDR3 in amino acids: CATSSPANVLTF. The CDR3 DNA follows: TGTGCCACCAGCAGCCCGGCCAACGTCCTGACTTTC.

This clonotype was seen only a few times. The rearrangement uses TRBV5-4 and TRBJ2-3; D possibly corresponds to TRBD1 (6 bases). The length of the CDR3 is 16 residues. Trimming took 1 base from V and 1 from J, leaving 13 bases between them. The germline V gene has CDR1 SGHNT and CDR2 YYREEE (reference sequence). The CDR3 protein is CASSLTTPGGTDTQYF. Here the CDR3 DNA reads TGTGCCAGCAGCTTGACGACACCAGGGGGCACAGATACGCAGTATTTT.

The chain recombines TRBV4-1 with TRBJ2-1, with 11 bases fitting TRBD2. The trim removed 1 base at V and 6 bases at J, leaving 2 bases unmatched. CDR1 and CDR2 (germline): MGHRA, YSYEKL. The CDR3 is 15 residues long. CDR3 amino acids: CASSQVAGGFNEQFF. Here the CDR3 DNA reads TGCGCCAGCAGCCAAGTAGCGGGAGGGTTCAATGAGCAGTTCTTC.

The chain joins TRBV29-1 to TRBJ1-4, with D possibly TRBD1 on 6 matching bases. Trimming took 3 bases from V and 7 from J, leaving 15 bases between them. The CDR3 has 14 amino acids. Germline loops: CDR1 SQVTM, CDR2 ANQGSEA. The CDR3 coding sequence is TGCAGCGTTGAGGGGGGGCGCCCGGGTGAAAAACTGTTTTTT. Translation gives CSVEGGRPGEKLFF.

The chain uses TRBV15 and TRBJ2-3, with 8 bases fitting TRBD2. Trimming cost V 0 bases and J 4 bases; bases outside gene matches: 9. From germline, CDR1 is LNHNV and CDR2 YYDKDF (reference sequence). This CDR3 is 17 amino acids long. CDR3 protein: CATSRDRVSGTSDTQYF. The CDR3 region has the DNA TGTGCCACCAGCAGAGATAGGGTTAGCGGGACCTCAGATACGCAGTATTTT.

The chain couples TRBV7-9 to TRBJ1-1; D is undetermined. V lost 1 base, J lost 0 bases, and 9 bases lay in between. The CDR3 runs to 15 residues. From germline, CDR1 is SEHNR and CDR2 FQNEAQ (reference sequence). CDR3 nucleotide sequence: TGTGCCAGCAGCTTAGATGGGCCCATGAACACTGAAGCTTTCTTT. This codes for CASSLDGPMNTEAFF.

The gene calls are TRBV7-3 and TRBJ2-7, with D hard to call. The CDR3 covers 17 residues. Between the trimmed V and J ends, which lost 4 bases and 2 bases, there was a span of 21 bases. Germline CDR1 SGHTA, CDR2 FQGTGA. In DNA, the CDR3 is TGTGCCAGCAGCTCCTGGACCCTACTCCCATTCACCTACGAGCAGTACTTC. Encoded protein: CASSSWTLLPFTYEQYF.

The chain employs TRBV3-1 and TRBJ1-1, with D unclear. The CDR3 sequence is 12 residues long. In germline, CDR1 is LGHDT, CDR2 YNNKEL (reference sequence). The V end lost 5 bases, the J end lost 8 bases, and 12 bases lay between the germline ends. The CDR3 spells CASSLTEGEAFF. CDR3 DNA sequence: TGTGCCAGCAGCTTAACAGAAGGCGAAGCTTTCTTT.

This clonotype was seen a few times. This chain joins TRBV14 and TRBJ2-2; 13 nucleotides align to TRBD2. Trimming at V came to 4 bases and at J to 7 bases, leaving 6 bases not matched to a gene. The length of the CDR3 is 16 residues. Germline CDR1 is SGHDN and CDR2 is FVKESK. CDR3 coding DNA: TGTGCCAGCAGCCGGACTAGCGGGAGACGGAACGGGGAGCTGTTTTTT. Its protein product is CASSRTSGRRNGELFF.

The chain combines TRBV7-9 with TRBJ2-4, with TRBD1 identical over 8 bases. Trimming at V came to 5 bases and at J to 0 bases, leaving 12 bases not matched to a gene. Germline assignment: CDR1 SEHNR and CDR2 FQNEAQ (reference sequence). This CDR3 is 18 amino acids long. The CDR3 loop is CASSPTYWTGLAKNIQYF. The CDR3, as DNA: TGTGCCAGCAGCCCAACCTACTGGACAGGGCTAGCCAAAAACATTCAGTACTTC.

This chain uses TRBV6-1 with TRBJ2-5, with 7 bases aligning to TRBD2. The DNA end is more similar to TRBJ2-1, so the J call may be wrong. Per the germline V gene, CDR1 is MNHNS and CDR2 is SASEGT. The CDR3 is 13 amino acids. CDR3 nucleotide sequence: TGTGCCAGCAGTATCACTAGCGAGCGGGTACAGTTCTTC. Translated: CASSITSERVQFF.

This clonotype was counted many times. The CDR3 loop reads CASSNSGTGIGYTF. The CDR3 DNA is TGTGCCAGCAGTAACTCCGGGACGGGGATTGGCTACACCTTC. The chain carries TRBV28 and TRBJ1-2; TRBD1 might be the D (5 bases). This CDR3 has 14 residues. CDR1 is MDHEN and CDR2 is SYDVKM in the germline V gene. The V and J ends lost 5 bases and 7 bases respectively, with 17 bases between them.

This clonotype occurred many times. The rearrangement uses TRBV7-3 and TRBJ1-5; no clear D gene. The CDR3 is made up of 11 amino acids. Looked up from germline, CDR1 is SGHTA and CDR2 is FQGTGA. Between the trimmed V and J ends, which lost 3 bases and 6 bases, there was a span of 3 bases. The CDR3 sequence: CASSLSQPQHF. The CDR3 nucleotides are TGTGCCAGCAGCTTGAGTCAGCCCCAGCATTTT.

Regarding this clonotype: At one of its ends the junction is not consistent with the germline gene, which may arise from a read error. V usage is TRBV12-3 or TRBV12-4 and J usage is TRBJ2-5; 10 bases fit TRBD1. The closer fit of TRBJ2-7 to the DNA end suggests the J call may be wrong. CDR3 size: 15 residues. Written as DNA, the CDR3 is TGTGCCAACAGTAACCGGGACAGGGGTTTATACGAGCAGTACTTC. It encodes CANSNRDRGLYEQYF.

This clonotype was seen a handful of times. The V and J genes are TRBV2 and TRBJ2-1; D is unclear. The germline V and J ends were trimmed by 0 bases and 10 bases, with 4 bases remaining between them. Germline V gives CDR1 SNHLY, CDR2 FYNNEI. The length of the CDR3 is 11 residues. CDR3 nucleotide sequence: TGTGCCAGCAGTGAAGCGCAGGAGCAGTTCTTC. This encodes CASSEAQEQFF.

V usage is TRBV6-1 and J usage is TRBJ2-7, with D tentatively TRBD2 (6 bases). Germline loops: CDR1 MNHNS, CDR2 SASEGT. There are 15 residues in the CDR3. Trimming took off 4 bases at V and 4 bases at J, with 17 bases between the two ends. In nucleotides, the CDR3 is TGTGCCAGCAGTGTTTTTAGCGGCCGCCTATACGAGCAGTACTTC. Protein sequence: CASSVFSGRLYEQYF.

The chain recombines TRBV5-4 with TRBJ1-1, with no clear D. CDR3 length equals 16 residues. V shed 4 bases and J shed 0 bases, with 16 bases lying between them. CDR1 is SGHNT, CDR2 YYREEE, per germline (reference sequence). CDR3 sequence (DNA): TGTGCCAGCAGCGAACGCAGGTACTCTATGAACACTGAAGCTTTCTTT. Translation: CASSERRYSMNTEAFF.